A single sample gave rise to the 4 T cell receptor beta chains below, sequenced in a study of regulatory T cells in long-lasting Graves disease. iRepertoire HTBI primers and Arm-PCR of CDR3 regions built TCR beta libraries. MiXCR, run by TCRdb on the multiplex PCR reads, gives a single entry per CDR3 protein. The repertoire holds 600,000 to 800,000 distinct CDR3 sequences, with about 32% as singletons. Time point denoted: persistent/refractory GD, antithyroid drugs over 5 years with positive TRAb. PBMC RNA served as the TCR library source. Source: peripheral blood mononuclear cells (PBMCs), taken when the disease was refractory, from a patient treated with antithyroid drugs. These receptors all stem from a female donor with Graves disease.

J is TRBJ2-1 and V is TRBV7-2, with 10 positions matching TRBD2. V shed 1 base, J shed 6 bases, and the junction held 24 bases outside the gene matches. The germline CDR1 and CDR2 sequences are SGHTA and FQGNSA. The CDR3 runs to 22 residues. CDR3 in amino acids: CASSLGRTFITLAGWVGNEQFF. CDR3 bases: TGTGCCAGCAGCTTAGGTCGGACTTTTATAACACTAGCGGGGTGGGTTGGCAATGAGCAGTTCTTC.

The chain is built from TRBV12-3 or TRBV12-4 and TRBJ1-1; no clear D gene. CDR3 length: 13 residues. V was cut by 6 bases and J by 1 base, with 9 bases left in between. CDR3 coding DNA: TGTGCCAGCAGCCCGCGATCGAACACTGAAGCTTTCTTT. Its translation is CASSPRSNTEAFF.

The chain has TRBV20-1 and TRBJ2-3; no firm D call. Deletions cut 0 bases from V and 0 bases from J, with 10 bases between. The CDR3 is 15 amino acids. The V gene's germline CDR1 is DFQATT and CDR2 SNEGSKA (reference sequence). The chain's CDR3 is CSARDPRKSTDTQYF. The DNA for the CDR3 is TGCAGTGCTAGAGATCCTCGGAAGAGCACAGATACGCAGTATTTT.

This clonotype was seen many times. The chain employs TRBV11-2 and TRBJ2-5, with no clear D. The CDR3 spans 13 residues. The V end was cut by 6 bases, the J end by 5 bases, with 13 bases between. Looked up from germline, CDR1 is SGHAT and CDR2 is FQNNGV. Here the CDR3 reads CASRLPLKETQYF. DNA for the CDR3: TGTGCCAGCAGGCTACCGTTGAAGGAGACCCAGTACTTC.